This TCR beta chain was observed in a study of CD8 T cells in Susac syndrome. In germline, CDR1 is LNHNV, CDR2 YYDKDF (reference sequence). This CDR3 has 14 residues. Trimming removed 0 bases at V and 2 bases at J, with 7 bases between. An input of about 0.45 to 1 ug of RNA was subjected to reverse transcription using random hexamers. Multiplex PCR with immunoSEQ amplified the TCR beta CDR3 across 54 Vbeta and 13 Jbeta. TCRdb itself ran the immunoSEQ multiplex PCR reads through MiXCR, one entry per CDR3 protein. The table lists fewer than 150,000 distinct CDR3 sequences, 90% to 95% of them singletons, with more than 0.095% in the top ten. Healthy donors constituted the controls, which were matched for age and sex. The authors negatively isolated CD8+ and CD4+ T cells and FACS-enriched TEMRA cells.

This sequence originates from a human donor in good health. Sequencing used CD4+ T cells from PBMCs. The chain uses TRBV15 and TRBJ1-2, with D possibly matching TRBD1 (5 bases). The CDR3 here is CATSRDGANYGYTF. The CDR3 DNA follows: TGTGCCACCAGCAGAGATGGGGCCAACTATGGCTACACCTTC.